These T cell receptor beta chains were read from a single sample in a study of cytomegalovirus exposure and HLA in healthy donors. Sequencing used immunoSEQ multiplex PCR; TCRdb keeps in-frame clones, though not all of them. Counted here are approximately 160,000 clones, around 68% occurring once; the ten biggest clones make up less than 3.5%. The sequencing sample was made of PBMCs. Every receptor here comes from a woman aged 40-49 years in good health and CMV-seropositive. Each CDR3 is given with its conserved first and last residue. The D gene is left open where the match is weak. The listing skips clone size in some rows; elsewhere it reads once, few, many or a size class.

v_gene	abundance	len	d_gene	j_gene	CDR3nt	CDR3aa
TRBV5-4	.	16	TRBD2	TRBJ2-3	TGTGCCAGCAGCTTGGCCGCTCTAGCGGGCACAGATACGCAGTATTTT	CASSLAALAGTDTQYF
TRBV5-6	.	14	TRBD1	TRBJ1-1	TGTGCCACCTCAGGACAGGGAATGAACACTGAAGCTTTCTTT	CATSGQGMNTEAFF
TRBV6-6	.	10	.	TRBJ1-2	TGTGCCAGCAGTTTATATGGCTACACCTTC	CASSLYGYTF
TRBV7-3	.	15	.	TRBJ2-6	TGTGCCAGCAGTCGTACAGGGTCTGGGGCCAACGTCCTGACTTTC	CASSRTGSGANVLTF
TRBV7-9	.	16	TRBD1	TRBJ2-5	TGTGCCAGCAGCAAACACCGGACAGGGGGTCAAGAGACCCAGTACTTC	CASSKHRTGGQETQYF
TRBV28	.	12	.	TRBJ2-1	TGTGCCAGCAGGTCGGGAGTTGCTGAGCAGTTCTTC	CASRSGVAEQFF
TRBV5-1	few	15	.	TRBJ2-7	TGCGCCAGCAGCTTGCGTCCCACATCCACCTACGAGCAGTACTTC	CASSLRPTSTYEQYF
TRBV4-1	.	17	TRBD1	TRBJ1-4	TGCGCCAGCAGCCAACTGCAGGGCAGGGGGCGGAGTGAAAAACTGTTTTTT	CASSQLQGRGRSEKLFF
TRBV27	.	14	TRBD1	TRBJ1-6	TGTGCCAGCAGTTCGGACAGGGGGGGTGGGGCCCTCCACTTT	CASSSDRGGGALHF
TRBV5-8	.	12	.	TRBJ2-7	TGTGCCAGCAGCTTGGGTCGTGACGAGCAGTACTTC	CASSLGRDEQYF
TRBV18	.	16	TRBD1	TRBJ2-1	TGTGCCAGCTCACCACCCCCGGGACAGGCCTACAATGAGCAGTTCTTC	CASSPPPGQAYNEQFF
TRBV11-1	.	15	TRBD1	TRBJ2-7	TGTGCCAGCAGCCGACCCGGGACAGGGACCTACGAGCAGTACTTC	CASSRPGTGTYEQYF
TRBV7-6	few	17	TRBD2	TRBJ2-2	TGTGCCAGCAGCCGACCTGGGACTAGCGGGAGTGTAGGGGAGCTGTTTTTT	CASSRPGTSGSVGELFF
TRBV6-5	.	13	.	TRBJ1-6	TGTGCCAGCGCAACAGGAACTAATTCACCCCTCCACTTT	CASATGTNSPLHF
TRBV7-9	.	17	TRBD1	TRBJ2-7	TGTGCCAGCAGCTCTCACCGACAACAGGGGGGCTTATACGAGCAGTACTTC	CASSSHRQQGGLYEQYF
TRBV2	.	13	TRBD1	TRBJ2-7	TGTGCCAGCAGTGGGACAGGGGGCCACGAGCAGTACTTC	CASSGTGGHEQYF
TRBV11-2	.	11	.	TRBJ2-7	TGTGCCAGCAGCTTCGGGTTGGAGCAGTACTTC	CASSFGLEQYF
TRBV9	.	17	TRBD2	TRBJ2-1	TGTGCCAGCAGCGTAGAAGGAGCGGGGGGCTTCTACAATGAGCAGTTCTTC	CASSVEGAGGFYNEQFF
TRBV29-1	.	15	.	TRBJ1-5	TGCAGCGTCGCCGAGGGGGGGGGTGCTGATCAGCCCCAGCATTTT	CSVAEGGGADQPQHF
TRBV7-8	few	10	.	TRBJ1-1	TGTGCCAGCAGCTTGCAAAGCCTTTTCTTT	CASSLQSLFF
TRBV28	.	15	.	TRBJ1-2	TGTGCCAGCAGTCCCACGGGGCGGGGAAACTATGGCTACACCTTC	CASSPTGRGNYGYTF
TRBV7-2	.	16	.	TRBJ2-4	TGTGCCAGCAGCTTCAGGTGGGAGCGGACCAAAAACATTCAGTACTTC	CASSFRWERTKNIQYF
TRBV19	.	18	.	TRBJ2-3	TGTGCCAGTAGTATCAGGACAGTAAATTCGTTAGGCACAGATACGCAGTATTTT	CASSIRTVNSLGTDTQYF
TRBV9	.	17	TRBD1	TRBJ2-2	TGTGCCAGCAGCCTCCGGGGGGACAGGGTATCGCGAGGGGAGCTGTTTTTT	CASSLRGDRVSRGELFF
TRBV18	few	13	.	TRBJ1-2	TGTGCCAGCTCGCCCTCAGGGGAATATGGCTACACCTTC	CASSPSGEYGYTF
TRBV29-1	few	15	.	TRBJ1-1	TGCAGCGTTGAAGGAATTGGAGTGGGGAACACTGAAGCTTTCTTT	CSVEGIGVGNTEAFF
TRBV5-1	.	14	TRBD1	TRBJ2-3	TGCGCCAGCAGCCGATGGACAGGGACAGATACGCAGTATTTT	CASSRWTGTDTQYF
TRBV6-1	.	18	TRBD2	TRBJ2-7	TGTGCCAGCAGTGAAGGACTAGCGGGACCCTCGATGTCCTACGAGCAGTACTTC	CASSEGLAGPSMSYEQYF
TRBV5-1	few	15	.	TRBJ2-3	TGCGCCAGCAGCTTGGCCCAGGCTGGGTCCGATACGCAGTATTTT	CASSLAQAGSDTQYF
TRBV25-1	.	15	.	TRBJ1-3	TGTGCCAGCAGTGAATCTAGATTCTCTGGAAACACCATATATTTT	CASSESRFSGNTIYF
TRBV4-1	.	16	.	TRBJ1-4	TGCGCCAGCAGCCAAGGGCGCAGTCTGGGAGGAGAAAAACTGTTTTTT	CASSQGRSLGGEKLFF
TRBV27	.	14	TRBD1	TRBJ2-1	TGTGCCAGCAGGCGGACAGGGTTTTTCAATGAGCAGTTCTTC	CASRRTGFFNEQFF
TRBV9	.	13	.	TRBJ2-3	TGTGCCAGCAGCGTAGGGCGGGGAGATACGCAGTATTTT	CASSVGRGDTQYF
TRBV7-6	.	12	.	TRBJ1-6	TGTCCTAAGCCCCCAGGGTACTCACCCCTCCACTTT	CPKPPGYSPLHF
TRBV5-6	few	16	TRBD1	TRBJ1-3	TGTGCCAGCAGCTTTGCATTAGGGGGCGGTGGAAACACCATATATTTT	CASSFALGGGGNTIYF
TRBV11-1	once	16	.	TRBJ2-1	TGTGCCAGCAGCTCCCACTCCGGGACTGGGCTCAATGAGCAGTTCTTC	CASSSHSGTGLNEQFF
TRBV11-2	.	16	TRBD2	TRBJ2-7	TGTGCCAGCAGCTCCCGGATAGCGGGGCTCCTAAGAGAGCAGTACTTC	CASSSRIAGLLREQYF
TRBV11-3	.	16	TRBD2	TRBJ2-3	TGTGCCAGCAGCTTAGGAGTCGGGGGGGCCACAGATACGCAGTATTTT	CASSLGVGGATDTQYF